The rows below give T cell receptor beta chains drawn from one sample of a study of T-cell reconstitution after alpha-beta-depleted transplantation in children. TCRdb re-derived calls from the PCR reads in MiXCR, one entry per CDR3 protein. There are about 610,000 distinct CDR3 sequences in the sample; about 11% occur only once, and less than 5% lies in the top ten. The sequenced sample was PBMCs from the stem cell graft donor, obtained from the stem cell graft. The receptors derive from a human donor who donated a stem cell graft to a child with acute myeloid leukemia. Both conserved end residues are part of each CDR3. Each record gives: CDR3 length, V gene, J gene, CDR3 protein.

15,TRBV7-6,TRBJ1-1,CASSLQGGRGTEAFF
16,TRBV5-1,TRBJ2-3,CASSRAFAGVPDTQYF
15,TRBV15,TRBJ1-5,CATSRDLISNQPQHF
12,TRBV7-9,TRBJ1-2,CASSAGEYGYTF
13,TRBV9,TRBJ2-5,CASSPRQRESQYF
15,TRBV20-1,TRBJ1-4,CSASSPGVTREKLFF
14,TRBV13,TRBJ2-7,CASSLWTSGNEQYF
13,TRBV20-1,TRBJ2-2,CSADPLSTGELFF
16,TRBV3-1,TRBJ2-1,CASSLSTSGTYGEQFF
15,TRBV5-1,TRBJ2-1,CASSAGTGIYNEQFF
13,TRBV19,TRBJ2-2,CASTTTAAGELFF
12,TRBV29-1,TRBJ2-3,CSLGLADYTQYF
16,TRBV29-1,TRBJ1-1,CSGGREEPLRGTEAFF
15,TRBV28,TRBJ2-3,CASSTQSGATDTQYF
13,TRBV7-9,TRBJ2-7,CASSSPGAYEQYF
17,TRBV18,TRBJ2-6,CASSPPDGRGGANVLTF
14,TRBV5-6,TRBJ1-4,CASSLDPTNEKLFF
16,TRBV5-6,TRBJ2-2,CASSRGTSGWGGELFF
15,TRBV6-1,TRBJ2-5,CASSRDPQRGETQYF
13,TRBV6-5,TRBJ2-2,CASSSGGTGELFF
12,TRBV18,TRBJ1-1,CASSPRTAEAFF
14,TRBV5-1,TRBJ2-5,CASSFSDRPETQYF
15,TRBV6-5,TRBJ2-1,CASSSRGGRVHEQFF
14,TRBV24-1,TRBJ1-1,CATSDGGADTEAFF
13,TRBV29-1,TRBJ2-7,CSGGVGPGYEQYF
15,TRBV4-2,TRBJ2-7,CASSPGRGGSYEQYF
19,TRBV3-1,TRBJ2-1,CASSVIRLAGVGSYNEQFF
14,TRBV5-4,TRBJ2-7,CASSGPGLLYEQYF
12,TRBV11-2,TRBJ2-1,CASSLSPSEQFF
14,TRBV5-1,TRBJ1-1,CASSTSAQNTEAFF
14,TRBV6-5,TRBJ2-3,CASRQGQYTDTQYF
17,TRBV18,TRBJ2-1,CASSPRTSGTTYNEQFF
12,TRBV14,TRBJ1-6,CASSLQDSPLHF
13,TRBV29-1,TRBJ1-1,CSVARTPNTEAFF
13,TRBV7-9,TRBJ2-1,CASPGSPSDEQFF
16,TRBV12-3/TRBV12-4,TRBJ1-1,CASSFRPGEVGTEAFF
15,TRBV5-6,TRBJ2-7,CASSLVGGRVYEQYF
14,TRBV15,TRBJ2-7,CATSGSGTSYEQYF
12,TRBV6-5,TRBJ2-1,CASRPPGQGQFF
14,TRBV19,TRBJ1-1,CASRKGQGYTEAFF
19,TRBV10-3,TRBJ2-3,CAISESILGRALGTDTQYF
14,TRBV29-1,TRBJ1-3,CSVRQGLSGNSIYF
18,TRBV7-8,TRBJ2-1,CASSPPRTTSGGHNEQFF
16,TRBV12-3/TRBV12-4,TRBJ1-2,CASSLNNGAGYYGYTF
15,TRBV9,TRBJ2-3,CASSQGGRGTDTQYF
13,TRBV10-3,TRBJ2-7,CAISEGTIGEQYF
18,TRBV11-2,TRBJ2-4,CASSRLAEDFLAKNIQYF
14,TRBV27,TRBJ2-7,CASSIQGDLLEQYF